The subject of this entry is one T cell receptor (beta chain). The target antigen is unknown. These data originate in a study of CD8+ T cells in alopecia areata. Study context: It was oral tofacitinib, at 5 to 10 mg twice daily, that treated patients received.

The authors extracted RNA and reverse transcribed it into cDNA as the sequencing template. Clones were sequenced by immunoSEQ multiplex PCR, and TCRdb holds only the in-frame ones, with some missing. The sample includes approximately 280,000 clones, more than 45% of them seen just once. Treatment in this sample: oral pan-JAK inhibitor, 5-10 mg twice daily. Sampling of alopecia areata patients yielded lesional scalp punch biopsies as well as peripheral blood. Trimming cost V 0 bases and J 3 bases, with 11 bases left between them. There are 15 residues in the CDR3. Germline assignment: CDR1 SGHNT and CDR2 YYREEE (reference sequence). Whole-study findings and limits: Many expanded lesional clones persisted in scalp and blood during tofacitinib treatment. Baseline CD8+ expansion's link to response remains uncertain, as there was one nonresponder.

The sample in question was CD4+ T cells sorted from blood, obtained at week 24, from a patient treated with tofacitinib. The chain employs TRBV5-4 and TRBJ2-3, with D tentatively TRBD2 (6 bases). This TCR was recovered from a human donor with alopecia areata. CDR3 region: CASSLGGVETDTQYF. For the CDR3, the DNA is TGTGCCAGCAGCTTGGGGGGGGTCGAAACAGATACGCAGTATTTT.